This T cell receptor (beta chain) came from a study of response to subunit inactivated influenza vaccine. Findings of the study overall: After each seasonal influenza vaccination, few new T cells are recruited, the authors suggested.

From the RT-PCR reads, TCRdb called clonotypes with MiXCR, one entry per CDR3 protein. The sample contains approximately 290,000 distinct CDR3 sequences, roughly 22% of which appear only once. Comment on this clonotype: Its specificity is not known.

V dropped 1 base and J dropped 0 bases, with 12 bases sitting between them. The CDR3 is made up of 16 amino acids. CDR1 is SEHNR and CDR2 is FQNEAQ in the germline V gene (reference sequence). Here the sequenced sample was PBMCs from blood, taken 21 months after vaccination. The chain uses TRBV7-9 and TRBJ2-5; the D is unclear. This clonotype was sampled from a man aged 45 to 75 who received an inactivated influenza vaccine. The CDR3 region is CASSLVGSRYQETQYF. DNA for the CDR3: TGTGCCAGCAGCTTAGTTGGGTCGAGGTACCAAGAGACCCAGTACTTC.